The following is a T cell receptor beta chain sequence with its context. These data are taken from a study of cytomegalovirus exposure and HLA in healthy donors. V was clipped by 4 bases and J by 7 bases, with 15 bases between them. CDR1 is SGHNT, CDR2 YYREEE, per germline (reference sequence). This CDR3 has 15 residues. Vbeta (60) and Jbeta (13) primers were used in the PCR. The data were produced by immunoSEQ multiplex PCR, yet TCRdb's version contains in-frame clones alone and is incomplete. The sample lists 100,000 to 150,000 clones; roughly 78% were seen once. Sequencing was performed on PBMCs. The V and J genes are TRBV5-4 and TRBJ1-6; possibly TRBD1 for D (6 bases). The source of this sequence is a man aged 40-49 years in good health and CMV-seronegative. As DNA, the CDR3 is TGTGCCAGCAGCACGGCAGGGGTGCCGAATTCACCCCTCCACTTT. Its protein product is CASSTAGVPNSPLHF.